This T cell receptor (beta chain) was sequenced in a study of blood T cell repertoires in COVID-19. Germline lookup yields CDR1 LNHDA and CDR2 SQIVND (reference sequence). The V segment lost 2 bases and the J segment 0 bases; nucleotides outside the gene matches: 3. CDR3 length equals 16 residues. The authors' processing: Amplified reference gene primers provided the basis for estimating nucleated cell counts. Clones were read by immunoSEQ multiplex PCR, and TCRdb kept only the in-frame ones, dropping some. V and J calls and clone size are copied from that table; D and trimming were computed from the DNA. The sample yields 300,000 to 400,000 clones, roughly 87% seen once. Participant-given clinical history determined each cohort assignment.

Sample: PBMCs or T cells enriched from blood (not recorded which). The chain links TRBV19 to TRBJ2-5; the match to TRBD2 covers 10 bases. The clonotype comes from a woman in her twenties or thirties who had recovered from COVID-19. CDR3 nucleotide sequence: TGTGCCAGTAGTATATCTAGCGGGGGCTACCAAGAGACCCAGTACTTC. Translating gives CASSISSGGYQETQYF.